This TCR beta chain emerged from a study of blood T cell repertoires in COVID-19. Study summary: Samples taken during acute and convalescent COVID-19 were collected in the United States, Italy and Spain.

TCRdb keeps only in-frame clones here, not all; method: immunoSEQ multiplex PCR. The repertoire holds about 99,000 clones, with 79% as singletons. The germline CDR1 and CDR2 sequences are WNHNN and SYGVQD (reference sequence). The CDR3 consists of 15 residues. Trimming took 5 bases from V and 6 from J; bases not matched to a gene: 9. The V gene is TRBV10-1, the J gene TRBJ2-2, with TRBD1 identical over 7 bases. This clonotype was sampled from a woman older than 75 with active or convalescent COVID-19. The sample taken for sequencing was peripheral blood. The CDR3 region is CASSPGTVTAGELFF. The CDR3 nucleotides are TGCGCCAGCAGTCCCGGGACAGTAACGGCCGGGGAGCTGTTTTTT.